This TCR beta chain is drawn from a study of technical replicates of blood from several donors. This table comes from immunoSEQ multiplex PCR, and its TCRdb copy is limited to in-frame clones, with some not included. The sample holds roughly 72,000 clones, around 90% seen once. V lost 4 bases to trimming and J lost 3 bases, with 15 bases between them. Germline V lookup: CDR1 MNHNS, CDR2 SASEGT. The CDR3 loop spans 15 amino acids. The chain recombines TRBV6-1 with TRBJ1-1, with TRBD1 as a possible D gene (6 bases). The sequence was obtained from a human donor in good health. Sample: T cells isolated from PBMCs. The CDR3 region is CASSAHTGYDTEAFF. Here the CDR3 DNA reads TGTGCCAGCAGTGCACATACAGGGTACGACACTGAAGCTTTCTTT.